Listed below are T cell receptor beta chains from one sample, sequenced in a study of blood T cell repertoires in COVID-19. Only in-frame clones appear in the TCRdb table, and some are missing; sequencing was by immunoSEQ multiplex PCR. Of 40,000 to 55,000 clones in the sample, approximately 82% were seen once. Sequencing was performed on peripheral blood. The receptor set was obtained from a human donor in a cohort sampled during active COVID-19. Each CDR3 is given with its conserved first and last residue. D genes are given only for firm matches. Clone size, where shown, is once, few, many, or a class for clones that have expanded.

>TRBV3-1/TRBV3-2|TRBD2|.|TRBJ2-2
TGTGCCAGCAGCAGCCAGGGACTAGCGGGAGAAGGCACCGGGGAGCTGTTTTTT
CASSSQGLAGEGTGELFF
>TRBV7-9|TRBD1|few|TRBJ1-1
TGTGCCAGCAGCTTAGGGGAGGGACAGGGAGCTTTCTTT
CASSLGEGQGAFF
>TRBV18|.|.|TRBJ1-2
TGTGCCAGCTCACCACCCAGCAGGAATGGCTACACCTTC
CASSPPSRNGYTF
>TRBV3-1/TRBV3-2|.|.|TRBJ1-3
TGTGCCAGCAGCCAAGGGAGGGACTCTGGAAACACCATATATTTT
CASSQGRDSGNTIYF
>TRBV5-6|.|.|TRBJ2-2
TGTGCCAGCAGCTTAGGGAGGAACACCGGGGAGCTGTTTTTT
CASSLGRNTGELFF
>TRBV10-3|.|.|TRBJ1-2
TGTGCCATCAGTGAGGGAGAAGATTACGTCGGTGGCTACACCTTC
CAISEGEDYVGGYTF
>TRBV19|TRBD1|.|TRBJ2-7
TGTGCCAGTAGTGGGTGGACAGGGTCCCACGAGCAGTACTTC
CASSGWTGSHEQYF
>TRBV10-3|.|.|TRBJ1-4
TGTGCCATCAGGCAGGCAACTAATGAAAAACTGTTTTTT
CAIRQATNEKLFF
>TRBV28|TRBD2|.|TRBJ2-7
TGTGCCAGCAGCCAACCGGGACTAGCTCCCTACGAGCAGTACTTC
CASSQPGLAPYEQYF
>TRBV6-5|.|.|TRBJ1-1
TGTGCCAGCAGTTATACAGGATTATCGGACACTGAAGCTTTCTTT
CASSYTGLSDTEAFF
>TRBV30|TRBD1|few|TRBJ1-1
TGTGCCTGGAGCCGGACAGGGGGAATTGGTGAGACTGAAGCTTTCTTT
CAWSRTGGIGETEAFF
>TRBV24-1|TRBD1|once|TRBJ1-1
TGTGCCACCAGCTCGGACAGGGGACCAAACACTGAAGCTTTCTTT
CATSSDRGPNTEAFF
>TRBV9|TRBD1|.|TRBJ1-3
TGTGCCAGCAGCGTGTCCGGGACAGGGGCCGGAAACACCATATATTTT
CASSVSGTGAGNTIYF
>TRBV14|TRBD2|.|TRBJ2-7
TGTGCCAGCAGCCCGGCTAGCGGGAGGTACGAGCAGTACTTC
CASSPASGRYEQYF
>TRBV12-3/TRBV12-4|.|few|TRBJ1-4
TGTGCCAGCAGTTTTTGGAGTAATGAAAAACTGTTTTTT
CASSFWSNEKLFF
>TRBV5-4|.|.|TRBJ1-2
TGTGCCAGCAGCCCAGCGGAGACATATGGCTACACCTTC
CASSPAETYGYTF
>TRBV24-1|.|.|TRBJ1-5
TGTGCCACCAGTGAAAACACAGGTCTCCGGCAGCCCCAGCATTTT
CATSENTGLRQPQHF
>TRBV6-5|TRBD2|.|TRBJ2-7
TGTGCCAGCAGAAGACTAGCGGGAGCCTACGAGCAGTACTTC
CASRRLAGAYEQYF
>TRBV7-2|.|few|TRBJ2-2
TGTGCCAGCAGCTTAGACGCAGGGACATACACCGGGGAGCTGTTTTTT
CASSLDAGTYTGELFF
>TRBV5-1|.|.|TRBJ2-6
TGCGCCAGCAGCTTGTCTACCCCTGGGGCCAACGTCCTGACTTTC
CASSLSTPGANVLTF
>TRBV11-3|.|few|TRBJ1-2
TGTGCCAGCAGCTCCCGGGCAGGGGACCCCTATGGCTACACCTTC
CASSSRAGDPYGYTF
>TRBV6-1|TRBD2|.|TRBJ2-4
TGTGCCAGCAGTGAGTCCGGGACTACAAACATTCAGTACTTC
CASSESGTTNIQYF
>TRBV7-2|.|.|TRBJ2-2
TGTGCCAGCAGCCCGCCGGGAAGGCGGAACACCGGGGAGCTGTTTTTT
CASSPPGRRNTGELFF
>TRBV6-1|TRBD2|once|TRBJ2-5
TGTGCCAGCAGTGTTAGAACGGGAGGCTTACAAGAGACCCAGTACTTC
CASSVRTGGLQETQYF
>TRBV2|.|.|TRBJ2-7
TGTGCCAGCAGTAACCAGGGACACTACGAGCAGTACTTC
CASSNQGHYEQYF
>TRBV7-2|TRBD2|.|TRBJ2-5
TGTGCCAGCAGCCTAGGACTAGCGGGAGTCGGGGAGACCCAGTACTTC
CASSLGLAGVGETQYF
>TRBV30|.|.|TRBJ1-1
TGTGCCTGGAGAGGCAGGCATGAAGCTTTCTTT
CAWRGRHEAFF